This T cell receptor beta chain was documented in a study of OX40 agonist ivuxolimab in advanced cancers. Turning to the study itself: Dose-escalation subjects each had hepatocellular carcinoma, melanoma, renal cell or head and neck cancer. Three patients, one with hepatocellular carcinoma and two with cutaneous melanoma, responded partially. Participants, about 83% male, averaged around 60 years of age, ranging from roughly 23 to 90.

This clone was picked up one time. Its antigen is not known. The V gene's germline CDR1 is LNHDA and CDR2 SQIVND (reference sequence). This CDR3 has 12 amino acids. V lost 6 bases, J lost 9 bases, and 13 bases lay in between. Using immunoSEQ multiplex PCR, the repertoire was profiled, and TCRdb retains in-frame clones only, with some absent. Of around 79,000 clones in the sample, 88% are singletons; the top ten hold about 0.8%. Points from the study as a whole: The investigators did not determine what antigen specificity the expanded peripheral T cells had.

V and J are TRBV19 and TRBJ2-3; D may match TRBD1 or TRBD2 (5 bases each). The clonotype originates from an adult with an advanced solid tumor such as melanoma, head and neck, liver or kidney cancer. Specimen: CD4+ or CD8+ T cells sorted from blood, collected in a trial of the OX40 agonist ivuxolimab. The CDR3: CASSDLRDTQYF. The DNA of the CDR3 is TGTGCCAGTAGCGACTTACGGGACACGCAGTATTTT.